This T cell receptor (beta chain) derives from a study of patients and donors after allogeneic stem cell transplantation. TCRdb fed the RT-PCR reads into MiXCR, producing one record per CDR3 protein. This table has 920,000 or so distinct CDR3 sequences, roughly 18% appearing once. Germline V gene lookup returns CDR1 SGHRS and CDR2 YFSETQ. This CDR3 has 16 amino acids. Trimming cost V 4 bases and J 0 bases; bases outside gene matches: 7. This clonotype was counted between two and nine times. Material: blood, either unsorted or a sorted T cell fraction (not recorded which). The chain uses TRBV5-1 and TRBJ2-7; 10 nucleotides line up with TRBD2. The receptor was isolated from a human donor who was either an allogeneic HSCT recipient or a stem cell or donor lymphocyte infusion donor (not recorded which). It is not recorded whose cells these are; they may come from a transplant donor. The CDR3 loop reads CASSVGRTSGSYEQYF. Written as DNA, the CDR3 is TGCGCCAGCAGCGTTGGGCGGACTAGCGGCTCCTACGAGCAGTACTTC.